Listed here is a single T cell receptor beta chain. Both 60 Vbeta primers and 13 Jbeta primers went into the PCR. The data were produced by immunoSEQ multiplex PCR, yet TCRdb's version contains in-frame clones alone and is incomplete. The data show under 200,000 clones, approximately 80% seen once. The data were obtained in a study of cytomegalovirus exposure and HLA in healthy donors. The CDR3 is 16 amino acids. CDR1 MNHEY and CDR2 SMNVEV come from the germline V gene (reference sequence). Trimming took 8 bases from V and 2 from J; bases not matched to a gene: 10. Sequenced input: PBMCs. This chain connects TRBV27 to TRBJ1-2, with 11 bases fitting TRBD1. This clonotype was sampled from a woman between 45 and 65 years old in good health and CMV-seronegative. The CDR3 coding sequence is TGTGCCAGCGGGTGGACAGGGGGCTTTTCCAACTATGGCTACACCTTC. This gives the protein CASGWTGGFSNYGYTF.